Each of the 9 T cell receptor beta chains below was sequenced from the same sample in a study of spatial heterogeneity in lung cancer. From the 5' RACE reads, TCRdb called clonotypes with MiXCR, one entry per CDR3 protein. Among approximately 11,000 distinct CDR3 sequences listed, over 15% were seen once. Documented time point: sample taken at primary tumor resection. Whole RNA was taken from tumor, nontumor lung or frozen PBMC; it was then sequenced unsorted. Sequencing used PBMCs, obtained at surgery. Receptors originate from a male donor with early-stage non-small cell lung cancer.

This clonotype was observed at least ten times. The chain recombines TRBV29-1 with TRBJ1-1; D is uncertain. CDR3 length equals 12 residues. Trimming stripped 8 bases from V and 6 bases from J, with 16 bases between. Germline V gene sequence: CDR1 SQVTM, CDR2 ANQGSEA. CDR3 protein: CSTSGMDSEAFF. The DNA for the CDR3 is TGCAGCACCTCTGGGATGGATTCTGAAGCTTTCTTT.

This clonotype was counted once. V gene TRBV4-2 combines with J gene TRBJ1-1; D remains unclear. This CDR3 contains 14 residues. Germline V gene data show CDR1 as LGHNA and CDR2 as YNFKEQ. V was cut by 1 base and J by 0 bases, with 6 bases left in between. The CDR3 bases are TGTGCCAGCAGCCAAGGTGGGATGAACACTGAAGCTTTCTTT. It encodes CASSQGGMNTEAFF.

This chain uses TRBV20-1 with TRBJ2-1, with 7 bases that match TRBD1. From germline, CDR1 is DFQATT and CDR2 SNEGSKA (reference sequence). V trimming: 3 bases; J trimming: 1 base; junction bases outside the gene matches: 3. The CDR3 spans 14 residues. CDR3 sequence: CSASDRVSYNEQFF. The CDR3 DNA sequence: TGCAGTGCTAGCGACAGGGTTTCCTACAATGAGCAGTTCTTC.

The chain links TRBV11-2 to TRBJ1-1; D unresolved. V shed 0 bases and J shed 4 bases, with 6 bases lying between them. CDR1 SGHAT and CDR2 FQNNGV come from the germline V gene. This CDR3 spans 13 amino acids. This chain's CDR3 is CASSLDYSTEAFF. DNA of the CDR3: TGTGCCAGCAGCTTAGATTATAGCACTGAAGCTTTCTTT.

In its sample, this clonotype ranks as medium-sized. The CDR3 reads CASSNRGSTDTQYF. In nucleotides, the CDR3 is TGTGCCAGCAGCAACAGGGGGAGCACAGATACGCAGTATTTT. This chain links TRBV7-9 with TRBJ2-3; 8 bases are a match to TRBD1. The CDR3 is 14 amino acids. Trimming at V came to 5 bases and at J to 0 bases, leaving 1 base not matched to a gene. CDR1 and CDR2 (germline): SEHNR, FQNEAQ (reference sequence). The whole variable domain, remainder taken from reference TRBV7-9 and TRBJ2-3, is DTGVSQNPRHKITKRGQNVTFRCDPISEHNRLYWYRQTLGQGPEFLTYFQNEAQLEKSRLLSDRFSAERPKGSFSTLEIQRTEQGDSAMYLCASSNRGSTDTQYFGPGTRLTVL.

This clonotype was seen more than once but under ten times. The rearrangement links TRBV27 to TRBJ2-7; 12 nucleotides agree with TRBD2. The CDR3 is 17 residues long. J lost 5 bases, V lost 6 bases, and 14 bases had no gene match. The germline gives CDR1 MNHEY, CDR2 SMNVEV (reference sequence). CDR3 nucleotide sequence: TGTGCCAGCAGGCCGTTGGCTAGCGGGAGGGGTTTACACGAGCAGTACTTC. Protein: CASRPLASGRGLHEQYF.

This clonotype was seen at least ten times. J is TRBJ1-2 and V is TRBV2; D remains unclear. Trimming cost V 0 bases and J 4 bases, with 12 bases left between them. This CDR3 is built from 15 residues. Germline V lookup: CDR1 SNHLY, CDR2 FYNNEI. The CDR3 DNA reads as TGTGCCAGCAGTGAAGCGCTGGGCGGCCCCTATGGCTACACCTTC. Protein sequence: CASSEALGGPYGYTF.

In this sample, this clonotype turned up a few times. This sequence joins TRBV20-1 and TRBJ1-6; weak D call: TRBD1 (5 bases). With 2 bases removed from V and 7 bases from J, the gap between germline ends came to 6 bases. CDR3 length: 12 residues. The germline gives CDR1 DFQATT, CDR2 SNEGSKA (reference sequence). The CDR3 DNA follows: TGCAGTGCTAGAAACAGGAATTCACCCCTCCACTTT. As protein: CSARNRNSPLHF.

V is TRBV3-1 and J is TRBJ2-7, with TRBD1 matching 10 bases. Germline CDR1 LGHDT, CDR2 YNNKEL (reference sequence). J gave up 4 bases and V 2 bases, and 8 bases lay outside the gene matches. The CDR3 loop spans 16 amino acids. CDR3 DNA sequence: TGTGCCAGCAGCCAAAAAATATCGGGACAGGGGTACGAGCAGTACTTC. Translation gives CASSQKISGQGYEQYF.